The source of this TCR beta chain is a study of OX40 agonist ivuxolimab in advanced cancers. At the level of the study: With a range of roughly 20 to 79, age averaged roughly 60 years, and 70% to 85% were male.

Notes on this clone: The antigen remains undetermined.

Sequencing was performed with immunoSEQ multiplex PCR; in TCRdb, only in-frame clones are kept and a portion is missing. This sample has about 76,000 clones, with about 85% found just once. CDR1 is LNHNV, CDR2 YYDKDF, per germline (reference sequence). V was clipped by 0 bases and J by 5 bases, with 13 bases between them. This CDR3 has 15 amino acids. Study results and limitations: Expanded peripheral T cells had an undetermined antigen specificity.

The rearrangement uses TRBV15 and TRBJ1-1; D not resolved. The source is an adult with an advanced solid tumor such as melanoma, head and neck, liver or kidney cancer. Sequences were derived from CD4+ or CD8+ T cells sorted from blood, sampled in a trial of the OX40 agonist ivuxolimab. CDR3 sequence: CATSREVSPNTEAFF. CDR3 in DNA: TGTGCCACCAGCAGAGAAGTGAGCCCTAATACTGAAGCTTTCTTT.